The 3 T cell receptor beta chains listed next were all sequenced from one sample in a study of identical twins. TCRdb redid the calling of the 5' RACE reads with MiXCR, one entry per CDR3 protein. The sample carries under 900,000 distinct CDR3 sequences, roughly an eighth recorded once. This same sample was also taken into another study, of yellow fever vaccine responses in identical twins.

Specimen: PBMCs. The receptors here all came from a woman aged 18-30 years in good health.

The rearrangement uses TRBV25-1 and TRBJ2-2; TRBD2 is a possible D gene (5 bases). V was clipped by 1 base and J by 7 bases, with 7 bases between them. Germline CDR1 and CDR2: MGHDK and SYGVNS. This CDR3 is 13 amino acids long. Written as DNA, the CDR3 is TGTGCCAGCAGTGAATTAGGGAGCGGGGAGCTGTTTTTT. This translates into CASSELGSGELFF.

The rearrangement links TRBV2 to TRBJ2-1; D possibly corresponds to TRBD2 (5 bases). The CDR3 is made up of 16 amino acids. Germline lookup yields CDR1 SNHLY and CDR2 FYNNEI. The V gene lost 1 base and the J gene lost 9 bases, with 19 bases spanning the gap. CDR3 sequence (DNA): TGTGCCAGCAGTGAAGAGCTAGCTGGGAATAATGTTGAGCAGTTCTTC. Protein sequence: CASSEELAGNNVEQFF.

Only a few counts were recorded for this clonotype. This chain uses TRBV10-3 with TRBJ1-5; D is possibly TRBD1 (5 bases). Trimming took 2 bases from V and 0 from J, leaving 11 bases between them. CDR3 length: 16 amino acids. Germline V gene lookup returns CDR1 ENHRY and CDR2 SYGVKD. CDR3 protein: CAISEAGTDSNQPQHF. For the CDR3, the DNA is TGTGCCATCAGTGAGGCTGGGACGGATAGCAATCAGCCCCAGCATTTT.